Here is one T cell receptor (beta chain) with its context. Antigen unknown. The sample is drawn from a study of shared clonotypes between healthy human individuals. With 2 bases clipped from V and 2 bases from J, the junction kept 3 bases outside the gene matches. This CDR3 contains 15 residues. Germline V gene sequence: CDR1 MNHEY, CDR2 SVGAGI. The assay ran at deep level. TCRdb's table, derived via immunoSEQ multiplex PCR, lists solely in-frame clones and lacks some. Among around 200,000 clones listed, approximately 92% were seen once. Study outcomes and limitations: Depth was large, yet rarefaction showed that sorted-subset sequencing was incomplete. Shared clonotypes across all four donors exceeded non-shared ones in generation probability.

This TCR was sampled from a woman aged 30 to 39 in good health. The sample consisted of naive CD4+ T cells sorted from blood. Documented subset: CD45RA+ positively selected. This chain links TRBV6-5 with TRBJ2-7; 10 bases agree with TRBD1. Here the CDR3 reads CASSYGTGVPYEQYF. DNA for the CDR3: TGTGCCAGCAGTTACGGGACAGGGGTCCCCTACGAGCAGTACTTC.